The sequence of this T cell receptor (beta chain) was determined in a study of preoperative IRX-2 immunotherapy in early breast cancer. Treatment defined: preoperative locoregional IRX-2 cytokine immunotherapy. The V end lost 4 bases, the J end lost 6 bases, and 14 bases lay between the germline ends. Per the germline V gene, CDR1 is SGHRS and CDR2 is YFSETQ. The CDR3 loop spans 14 amino acids. Only one count was recorded for this clone. Sequenced by immunoSEQ multiplex PCR; TCRdb stores in-frame clones only, minus some. The data show 20,000 to 30,000 clones, 85% to 90% seen once. The starting material was tumor tissue, obtained after IRX-2 immunotherapy. The chain carries TRBV5-1 and TRBJ2-1, with D perhaps matching TRBD2 (6 bases). The receptor comes from a human donor with breast cancer. The CDR3 DNA reads as TGCGCCAGCAGCGGTACGGGAGTCCTCAATGAGCAGTTCTTC. Its translation: CASSGTGVLNEQFF.